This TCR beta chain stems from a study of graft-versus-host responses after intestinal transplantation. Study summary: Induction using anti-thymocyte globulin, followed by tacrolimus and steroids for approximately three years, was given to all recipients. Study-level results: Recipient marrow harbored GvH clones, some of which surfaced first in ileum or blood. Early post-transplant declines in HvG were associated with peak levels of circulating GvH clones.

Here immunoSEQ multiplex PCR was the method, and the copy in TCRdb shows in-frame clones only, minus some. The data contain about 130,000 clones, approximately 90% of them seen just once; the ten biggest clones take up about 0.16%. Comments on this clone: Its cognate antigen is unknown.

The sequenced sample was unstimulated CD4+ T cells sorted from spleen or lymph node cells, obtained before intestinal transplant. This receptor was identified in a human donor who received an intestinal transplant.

The CDR3 reads CASSSISDTEAFF. CDR3 DNA: TGCGCCAGCAGTTCCATTTCTGACACTGAAGCTTTCTTT. This chain connects TRBV5-1 to TRBJ1-1, with D unresolved. In germline, CDR1 is SGHRS, CDR2 YFSETQ. This CDR3 contains 13 residues. V lost 5 bases and J lost 3, with 11 bases in between.